Listed here are 14 T cell receptor beta chains from one sample, sequenced in a study of T-cell reconstitution after alpha-beta-depleted transplantation in children. Library preparation (for TCRbeta) was performed with unique molecular identifiers. One entry per CDR3 protein results from TCRdb running MiXCR on the PCR reads. The table shows a few hundred thousand distinct CDR3 sequences, with 25% to 30% occurring only once. The sample here was PBMCs, taken before TCRalphabeta/CD19-depleted stem cell transplant. The receptors were sampled from a boy under three years old with Wiskott-Aldrich syndrome, due to receive a stem cell transplant.

This clonotype appeared many times. This chain joins TRBV20-1 and TRBJ2-1; 8 bases line up with TRBD2. CDR1 DFQATT and CDR2 SNEGSKA come from the germline V gene (reference sequence). V gave up 3 bases and J gave up 1 base; unmatched junction bases: 5. The CDR3 is 15 residues long. CDR3 sequence reads: CSASPLAGSYNEQFF. CDR3 bases: TGCAGTGCTAGTCCGTTAGCGGGATCCTACAATGAGCAGTTCTTC.

The sample holds many counts of this clonotype. CDR3 amino acids: CASSLAPGGNEQFF. CDR3 bases: TGCGCCAGCAGCTTGGCCCCGGGAGGGAATGAGCAGTTCTTC. The V and J genes are TRBV5-1 and TRBJ2-1, with 8 bases identical to TRBD2. J was trimmed by 7 bases and V by 0 bases; bases with no gene match: 3. From germline, CDR1 is SGHRS and CDR2 YFSETQ. CDR3 size: 14 residues.

The rearrangement links TRBV28 to TRBJ2-4, with 12 bases aligning to TRBD2. The CDR3 contains 20 residues. Per the germline V gene, CDR1 is MDHEN and CDR2 is SYDVKM. V lost 4 bases and J lost 3; bases outside the gene matches: 16. CDR3 nucleotide sequence: TGTGCCAGCAGTTGGATCCCGGGACAGTTACTAGCGGGAGGCAAAAACATTCAGTACTTC. Residues: CASSWIPGQLLAGGKNIQYF.

This clonotype was picked up a small number of times. The chain is built from TRBV6-1 and TRBJ1-4; 9 nucleotides agree with TRBD1. The CDR3 sequence is 15 residues long. J gave up 4 bases and V 6 bases, and 6 bases lay outside the gene matches. Germline CDR1 MNHNS, CDR2 SASEGT. CDR3 protein: CASRRGTGLNEKLFF. As DNA, the CDR3 is TGTGCCAGCAGACGGGGGACAGGGCTTAATGAAAAACTGTTTTTT.

This chain connects TRBV2 to TRBJ2-1, with D uncertain. Per the germline V gene, CDR1 is SNHLY and CDR2 is FYNNEI. The CDR3 has 12 amino acids. The germline V and J ends were trimmed by 6 bases and 6 bases, with 9 bases remaining between them. The CDR3 is CASRFGSNEQFF. The CDR3 nucleotides read TGTGCCAGCAGATTTGGAAGCAATGAGCAGTTCTTC.

DNA of the CDR3: TGCGCCAGCAGCTTGGGTCAGATAGCCTACAATGAGCAGTTCTTC. Protein: CASSLGQIAYNEQFF. The chain carries TRBV5-1 and TRBJ2-1; D ambiguous. This CDR3 comprises 15 residues. Germline V gene data show CDR1 as SGHRS and CDR2 as YFSETQ. Trimming pared 0 bases from V and 2 bases from J, leaving 9 bases between.

V and J are TRBV27 and TRBJ2-7; 12 bases are a match to TRBD2. CDR1 is MNHEY, CDR2 SMNVEV, per germline (reference sequence). With V trimmed by 7 bases and J by 4 bases, 14 bases remained unmatched. This CDR3 is 17 amino acids long. CDR3 nucleotide sequence: TGTGCCAGCAAATTAAGGACTAGCGGGACCGAAGGGTACGAGCAGTACTTC. This translates into CASKLRTSGTEGYEQYF.

This clonotype was picked up many times. Written as DNA, the CDR3 is TGCAGTGCCTTCGGGGTCCCCTCCTACAATGAGCAGTTCTTC. Amino acids: CSAFGVPSYNEQFF. The chain carries TRBV20-1 and TRBJ2-1, with D possibly TRBD2 on 5 matching bases. The CDR3 is 14 residues long. Germline values: CDR1 DFQATT, CDR2 SNEGSKA (reference sequence). V lost 6 bases to trimming and J lost 0 bases, with 12 bases between them.

This chain uses TRBV12-3 or TRBV12-4 with TRBJ2-1; 8 nucleotides align to TRBD1. The CDR3 sequence is 16 residues long. J lost 4 bases, V lost 3 bases, and 8 bases had no gene match. CDR3: CASSFRTGGKYNEQFF. The CDR3 DNA reads TGTGCCAGCAGTTTTCGTACAGGGGGGAAGTACAATGAGCAGTTCTTC.

The chain carries TRBV20-1 and TRBJ2-7; 7 bases align to TRBD2. Germline V gene lookup returns CDR1 DFQATT and CDR2 SNEGSKA (reference sequence). V gave up 6 bases and J gave up 3 bases; unmatched junction bases: 8. The CDR3 contains 13 residues. The CDR3 loop reads CSASLSGIYEQYF. CDR3 in DNA: TGCAGTGCATCATTAAGCGGGATCTACGAGCAGTACTTC.

This rearrangement joins TRBV3-1 to TRBJ2-3, with 10 bases fitting TRBD2. The junction had 19 bases not matched to a gene; V was cut back by 11 bases and J by 2 bases. CDR3 size: 18 residues. The germline V gene has CDR1 LGHDT and CDR2 YNNKEL (reference sequence). CDR3 in amino acids: CAFCFSLAGATITDTQYF. CDR3 nucleotides: TGTGCCTTCTGTTTTAGCCTAGCGGGAGCGACCATCACAGATACGCAGTATTTT.

In this sample, this clonotype turned up many times. The chain joins TRBV10-3 to TRBJ2-1; maybe TRBD2 (6 bases). V lost 4 bases and J lost 1, with 14 bases in between. The CDR3 is 16 amino acids. Per the germline V gene, CDR1 is ENHRY and CDR2 is SYGVKD. CDR3 nucleotide sequence: TGTGCCATCAGTGTAGGAGAGCGGGTTTCCTACAATGAGCAGTTCTTC. Its translation is CAISVGERVSYNEQFF.

This clonotype was counted only a few times. The chain is built from TRBV20-1 and TRBJ2-3; D unresolved. V lost 6 bases and J 3 bases, leaving 7 bases between the germline ends. The CDR3 runs to 11 residues. Germline CDR1 reads DFQATT; CDR2 reads SNEGSKA (reference sequence). The CDR3 loop reads CSADLTDTQYF. CDR3 sequence (DNA): TGCAGTGCAGACTTGACAGATACGCAGTATTTT.

This clonotype was counted ten times or more. The chain recombines TRBV5-1 with TRBJ2-3; a possible D gene is TRBD2 (6 bases). Trimming cost V 0 bases and J 1 base, with 6 bases left between them. The germline CDR1 and CDR2 sequences are SGHRS and YFSETQ. CDR3 size: 14 residues. The CDR3 here is CASSLERGTDTQYF. CDR3 in DNA: TGCGCCAGCAGCTTGGAGCGGGGCACAGATACGCAGTATTTT.